Below, 9 T cell receptor beta chains from the same sample are listed, as sequenced in a study of identical twins. TCRdb itself ran the 5' RACE reads through MiXCR, one entry per CDR3 protein. The data show some 210,000 distinct CDR3 sequences, with approximately 15% seen just once and 35% to 50% held by the top ten. These data were likewise used in another study, on T cells expressing NK-cell markers.

Sequenced: CD8+ T cells sorted from blood. All receptors derive from a woman aged 18 to 35 in good health.

The table lists this clonotype with a few counts. J is TRBJ2-1 and V is TRBV7-9; TRBD2 matches at 9 bases. CDR1 SEHNR and CDR2 FQNEAQ come from the germline V gene (reference sequence). There are 13 residues in the CDR3. CDR3 sequence (DNA): TGTGCAGCAGTGTGGACTAGCGACAATGAGCAGTTCTTC. The encoded protein is CAAVWTSDNEQFF.

The V and J genes are TRBV11-3 and TRBJ2-2, with D perhaps matching TRBD1 (6 bases). This CDR3 is 14 amino acids long. Germline V lookup: CDR1 SGHNT, CDR2 YENEEA. The V end lost 8 bases, the J end lost 3 bases, and 13 bases lay between the germline ends. The CDR3 coding sequence is TGTGCCAGCCTAAGGGCAGGGGACACCGGGGAGCTGTTTTTT. Its translation is CASLRAGDTGELFF.

CDR3 DNA sequence: TGTGCCAGCAGGTATCCTCGGGGACGCTCTGGGGCCAACGTCCTGACTTTC. Amino acids: CASRYPRGRSGANVLTF. The chain couples TRBV7-2 to TRBJ2-6; D possibly uses TRBD1 or TRBD2 (5 bases each). The V end lost 6 bases, the J end lost 0 bases, and 15 bases lay between the germline ends. The germline V gene encodes CDR1 SGHTA and CDR2 FQGNSA. The CDR3 is made up of 17 amino acids. The variable domain in full, completed from reference TRBV7-2 and TRBJ2-6, reads GAGVSQSPSNKVTEKGKDVELRCDPISGHTALYWYRQSLGQGLEFLIYFQGNSAPDKSGLPSDRFSAERTGGSVSTLTIQRTQQEDSAVYLCASRYPRGRSGANVLTFGAGSRLTVL.

This clonotype has just a few counts. V and J are TRBV29-1 and TRBJ1-1, with D perhaps TRBD1 (6 bases). V lost 7 bases and J lost 6, with 18 bases in between. The CDR3 totals 13 residues. The V gene's germline CDR1 is SQVTM and CDR2 ANQGSEA. DNA of the CDR3: TGCAGCGCGACAGGCCTCGGAATCGCTGAAGCTTTCTTT. Amino acid sequence: CSATGLGIAEAFF.

The chain carries TRBV2 and TRBJ2-7; D uncertain. The CDR3 extends over 12 amino acids. Germline CDR1 SNHLY, CDR2 FYNNEI. Trimming removed 8 bases at V and 7 bases at J, with 15 bases between. In DNA, the CDR3 is TGTGCCAGCGTTGTCTCTAGAGAAGAGCAGTACTTC. This sequence encodes CASVVSREEQYF.

The chain employs TRBV7-9 and TRBJ2-7, with 7 nucleotides matching TRBD1. Germline CDR1 SEHNR, CDR2 FQNEAQ (reference sequence). The junction had 9 bases not matched to a gene; V was cut back by 4 bases and J by 0 bases. CDR3 length: 16 residues. CDR3 protein: CASSSTGQRSSYEQYF. The CDR3 coding sequence is TGTGCCAGCAGCTCTACGGGACAGAGAAGCTCCTACGAGCAGTACTTC.

This sequence joins TRBV11-2 and TRBJ2-2; 9 positions agree with TRBD2. Germline values: CDR1 SGHAT, CDR2 FQNNGV. V trimming: 4 bases; J trimming: 5 bases; junction bases outside the gene matches: 14. The CDR3 contains 18 residues. CDR3 amino acids: CASSSRSPGLAPTGELFF. The CDR3 DNA reads TGTGCCAGCAGCTCCAGGTCACCGGGACTAGCTCCAACCGGGGAGCTGTTTTTT.

This clonotype has a handful of counts. V and J are TRBV7-9 and TRBJ2-5, with D possibly being TRBD1 or TRBD2 (5 bases each). V was trimmed by 5 bases and J by 4 bases, leaving 8 bases between them. The V gene's germline CDR1 is SEHNR and CDR2 FQNEAQ (reference sequence). This CDR3 comprises 12 residues. The CDR3 region has the DNA TGTGCCAGCAGCCCGGGGCTAGAGACCCAGTACTTC. Translated, it gives CASSPGLETQYF.

V and J are TRBV3-1 and TRBJ2-7; 7 bases agree with TRBD2. The CDR3 extends over 15 amino acids. Germline V gene data show CDR1 as LGHDT and CDR2 as YNNKEL (reference sequence). V trimming: 3 bases; J trimming: 0 bases; junction bases outside the gene matches: 5. The DNA for the CDR3 is TGTGCCAGCAGCCAGGGGGGGGACTACTCCTACGAGCAGTACTTC. Translation: CASSQGGDYSYEQYF.